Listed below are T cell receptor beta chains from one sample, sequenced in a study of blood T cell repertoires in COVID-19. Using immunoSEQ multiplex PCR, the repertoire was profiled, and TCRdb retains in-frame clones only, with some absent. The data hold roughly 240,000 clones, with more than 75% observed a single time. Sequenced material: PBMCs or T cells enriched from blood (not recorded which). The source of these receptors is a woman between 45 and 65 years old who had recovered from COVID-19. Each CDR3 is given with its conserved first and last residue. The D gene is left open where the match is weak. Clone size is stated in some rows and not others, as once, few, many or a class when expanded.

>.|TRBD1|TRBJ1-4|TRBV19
CASSVQGATNEKLFF
TGTGCCAGTAGTGTACAGGGGGCAACTAATGAAAAACTGTTTTTT
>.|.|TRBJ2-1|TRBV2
CASTWEGGPSYNEQFF
TGTGCCAGCACTTGGGAGGGGGGGCCTTCCTACAATGAGCAGTTCTTC
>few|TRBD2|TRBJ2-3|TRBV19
CASSIGRVRTDTQYF
TGTGCCAGTAGTATTGGGAGGGTCCGCACAGATACGCAGTATTTT
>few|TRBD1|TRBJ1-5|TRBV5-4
CASSVDRSNQPQHF
TGTGCCAGCAGCGTGGACAGGTCCAATCAGCCCCAGCATTTT
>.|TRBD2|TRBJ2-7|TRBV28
CASSLLAGGYEQYF
TGTGCCAGCAGCCTACTAGCGGGAGGCTACGAGCAGTACTTC
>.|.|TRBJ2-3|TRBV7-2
CASSSTRLGGTDTQYF
TGTGCCAGCAGCTCGACCCGACTAGGGGGCACAGATACGCAGTATTTT
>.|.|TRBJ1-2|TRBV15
CATSRVRQGNYGYTF
TGTGCCACCAGCAGAGTAAGGCAGGGAAACTATGGCTACACCTTC
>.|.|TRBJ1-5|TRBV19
CASTLQGMNQPQHF
TGTGCCAGTACCCTTCAGGGGATGAATCAGCCCCAGCATTTT
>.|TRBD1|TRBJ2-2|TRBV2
CASSPDRGNTGELFF
TGTGCCAGCAGTCCCGACAGGGGAAACACCGGGGAGCTGTTTTTT
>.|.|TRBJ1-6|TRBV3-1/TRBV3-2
CASSHARGSRNSPLHF
TGTGCCAGCAGCCATGCCCGCGGCAGCCGAAATTCACCCCTCCACTTT
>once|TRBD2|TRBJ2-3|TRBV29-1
CSVDLSGGKDTQYF
TGCAGCGTTGATCTTAGCGGGGGAAAGGATACGCAGTATTTT
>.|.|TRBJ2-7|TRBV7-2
CASSLDSPRRAPYEQYF
TGTGCCAGCAGCTTAGACTCCCCTCGCAGGGCTCCCTACGAGCAGTACTTC
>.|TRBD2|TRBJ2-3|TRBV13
CASSPWGVAGGPLYTDTQYF
TGTGCCAGCAGCCCCTGGGGGGTAGCGGGGGGGCCGCTTTACACAGATACGCAGTATTTT
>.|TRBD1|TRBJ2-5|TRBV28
CASQGTGVQETQYF
TGTGCCAGCCAGGGGACAGGGGTTCAAGAGACCCAGTACTTC
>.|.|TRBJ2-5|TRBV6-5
CASSYSTASLETQYF
TGTGCCAGCAGTTACTCGACGGCTAGCTTGGAGACCCAGTACTTC
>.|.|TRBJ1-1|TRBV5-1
CASSDDYQGSGAFF
TGCGCCAGCAGCGACGATTATCAGGGGTCGGGAGCTTTCTTT
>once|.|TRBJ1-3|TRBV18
CASSPGIRSGNTIYF
TGTGCCAGCTCACCCGGGATCCGCTCTGGAAACACCATATATTTT
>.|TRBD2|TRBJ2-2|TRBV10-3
CAISESGLATLGELFF
TGTGCCATCAGTGAGTCGGGACTAGCTACTCTCGGGGAGCTGTTTTTT
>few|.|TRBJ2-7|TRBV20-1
CSAQKRDEQYF
TGCAGTGCCCAGAAGCGAGACGAGCAGTACTTC
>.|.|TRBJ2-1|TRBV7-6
CASSFDNEQFF
TGTGCCAGCAGCTTCGACAATGAGCAGTTCTTC
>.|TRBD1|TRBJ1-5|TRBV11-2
CASSRGQGEGRNQPQHF
TGTGCCAGCAGCCGCGGACAGGGGGAAGGTCGCAATCAGCCCCAGCATTTT
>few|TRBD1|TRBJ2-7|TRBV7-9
CASSLVPSGGIYEQYF
TGTGCCAGCAGCTTAGTCCCTTCAGGGGGCATCTACGAGCAGTACTTC
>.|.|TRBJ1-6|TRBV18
CASSPTWGLNSPLHF
TGTGCCAGCTCGCCGACCTGGGGGCTAAATTCACCCCTCCACTTT
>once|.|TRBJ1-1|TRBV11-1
CASSPSGWRKNTEAFF
TGTGCCAGCAGCCCCAGCGGGTGGCGCAAGAACACTGAAGCTTTCTTT